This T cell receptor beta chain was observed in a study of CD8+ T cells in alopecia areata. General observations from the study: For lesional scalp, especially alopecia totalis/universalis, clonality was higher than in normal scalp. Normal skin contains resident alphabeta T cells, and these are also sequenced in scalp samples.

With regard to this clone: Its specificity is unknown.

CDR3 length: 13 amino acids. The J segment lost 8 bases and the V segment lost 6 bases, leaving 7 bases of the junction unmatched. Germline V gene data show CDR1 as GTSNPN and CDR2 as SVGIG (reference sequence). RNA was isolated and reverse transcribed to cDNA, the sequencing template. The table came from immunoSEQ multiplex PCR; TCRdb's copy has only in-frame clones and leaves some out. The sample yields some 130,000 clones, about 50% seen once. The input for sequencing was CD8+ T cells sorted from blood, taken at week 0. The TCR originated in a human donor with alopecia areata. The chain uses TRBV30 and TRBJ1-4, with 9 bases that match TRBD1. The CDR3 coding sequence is TGTGCCTGTACGGGACAGGGCGGAGAAAAACTGTTTTTT. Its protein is CACTGQGGEKLFF.